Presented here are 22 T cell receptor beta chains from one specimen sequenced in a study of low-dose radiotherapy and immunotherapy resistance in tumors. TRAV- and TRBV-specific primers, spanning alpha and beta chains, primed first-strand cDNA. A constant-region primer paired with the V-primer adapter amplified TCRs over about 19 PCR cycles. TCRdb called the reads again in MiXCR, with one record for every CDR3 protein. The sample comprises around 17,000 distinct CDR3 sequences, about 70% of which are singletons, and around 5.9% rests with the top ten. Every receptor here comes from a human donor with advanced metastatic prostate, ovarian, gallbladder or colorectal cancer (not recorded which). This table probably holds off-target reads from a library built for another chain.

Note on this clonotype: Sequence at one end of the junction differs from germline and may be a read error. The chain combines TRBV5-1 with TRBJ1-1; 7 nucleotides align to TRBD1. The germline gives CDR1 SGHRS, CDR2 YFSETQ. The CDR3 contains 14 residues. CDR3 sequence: CASSFGTVDTEAFF. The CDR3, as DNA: TGTGCCAGCAGCTTCGGGACAGTTGACACTGAAGCTTTCTTT.

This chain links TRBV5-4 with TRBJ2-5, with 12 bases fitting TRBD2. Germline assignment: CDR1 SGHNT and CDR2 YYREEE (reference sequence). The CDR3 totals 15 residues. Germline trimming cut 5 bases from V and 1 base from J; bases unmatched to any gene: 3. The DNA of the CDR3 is TGTGCCAGCAGACCTAGCGGGGGGGTCCAAGAGACCCAGTACTTC. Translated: CASRPSGGVQETQYF.

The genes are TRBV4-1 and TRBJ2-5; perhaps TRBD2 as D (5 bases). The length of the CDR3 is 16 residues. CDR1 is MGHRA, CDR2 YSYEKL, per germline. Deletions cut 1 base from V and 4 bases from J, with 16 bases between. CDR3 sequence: CASSQGVSAGRETQYF. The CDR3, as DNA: TGCGCCAGCAGCCAAGGGGTTAGCGCAGGTCGAGAGACCCAGTACTTC.

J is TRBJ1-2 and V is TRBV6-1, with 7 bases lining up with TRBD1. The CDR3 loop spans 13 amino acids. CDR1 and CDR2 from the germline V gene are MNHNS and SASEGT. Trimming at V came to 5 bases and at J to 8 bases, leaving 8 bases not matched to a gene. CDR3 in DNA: TGTGCCAGCAGTTACGACAGGGCAGGAGGCTACACCTTC. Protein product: CASSYDRAGGYTF.

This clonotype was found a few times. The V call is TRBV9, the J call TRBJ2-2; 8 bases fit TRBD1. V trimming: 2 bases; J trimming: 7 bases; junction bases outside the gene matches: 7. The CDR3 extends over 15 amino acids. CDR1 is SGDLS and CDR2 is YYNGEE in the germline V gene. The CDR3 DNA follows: TGTGCCAGCAGCGTGTCAGGGGGCGCCGGCGGGGAGCTGTTTTTT. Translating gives CASSVSGGAGGELFF.

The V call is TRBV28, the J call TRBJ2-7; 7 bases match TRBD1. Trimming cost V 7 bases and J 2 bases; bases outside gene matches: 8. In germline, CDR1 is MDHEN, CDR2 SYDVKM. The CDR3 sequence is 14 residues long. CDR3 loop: CASMHRGRTYEQYF. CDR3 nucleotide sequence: TGTGCCAGCATGCACAGGGGACGTACCTACGAGCAGTACTTC.

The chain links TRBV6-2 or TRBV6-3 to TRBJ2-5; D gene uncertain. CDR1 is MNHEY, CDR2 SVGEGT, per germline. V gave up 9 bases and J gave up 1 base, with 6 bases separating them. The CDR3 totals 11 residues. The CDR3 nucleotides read TGTGCCAGTTCGATCCAAGAGACCCAGTACTTC. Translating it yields CASSIQETQYF.

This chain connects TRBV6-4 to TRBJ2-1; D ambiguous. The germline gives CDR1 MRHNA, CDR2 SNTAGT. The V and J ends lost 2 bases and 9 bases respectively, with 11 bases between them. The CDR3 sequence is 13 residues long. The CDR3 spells CASSDVGLGEQFF. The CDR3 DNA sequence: TGTGCCAGCAGTGACGTAGGGCTGGGTGAGCAGTTCTTC.

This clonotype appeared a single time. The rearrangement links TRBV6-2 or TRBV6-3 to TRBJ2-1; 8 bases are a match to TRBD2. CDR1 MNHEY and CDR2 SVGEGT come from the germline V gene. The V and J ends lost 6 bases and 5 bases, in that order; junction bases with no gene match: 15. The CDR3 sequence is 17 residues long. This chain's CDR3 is CASSGLSAGGLNNEQFF. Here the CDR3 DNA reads TGTGCCAGCAGCGGCCTTAGCGCGGGAGGCCTAAACAATGAGCAGTTCTTC.

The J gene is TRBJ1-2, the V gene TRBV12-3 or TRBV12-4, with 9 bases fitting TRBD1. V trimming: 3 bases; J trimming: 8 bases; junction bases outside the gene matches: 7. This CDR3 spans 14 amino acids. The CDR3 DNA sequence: TGTGCCAGCAGTTTCAGACAGGGGGTAGGAGGCTACACCTTC. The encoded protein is CASSFRQGVGGYTF.

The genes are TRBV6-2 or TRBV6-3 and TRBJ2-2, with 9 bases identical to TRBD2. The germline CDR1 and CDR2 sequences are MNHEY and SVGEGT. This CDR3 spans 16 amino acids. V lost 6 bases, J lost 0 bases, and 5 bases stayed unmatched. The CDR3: CASSRRLAANTGELFF. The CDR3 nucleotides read TGTGCCAGCAGCCGAAGACTAGCGGCGAACACCGGGGAGCTGTTTTTT.

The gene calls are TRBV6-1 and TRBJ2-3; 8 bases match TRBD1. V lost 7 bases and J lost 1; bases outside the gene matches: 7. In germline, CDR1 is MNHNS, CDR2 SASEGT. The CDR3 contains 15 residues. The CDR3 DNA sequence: TGTGCCAGCACCAGACAGGGGCAGGGCACAGATACGCAGTATTTT. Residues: CASTRQGQGTDTQYF.

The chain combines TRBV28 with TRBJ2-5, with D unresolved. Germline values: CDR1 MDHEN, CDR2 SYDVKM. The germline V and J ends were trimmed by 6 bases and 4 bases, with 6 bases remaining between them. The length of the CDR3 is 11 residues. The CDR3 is CASRSLETQYF. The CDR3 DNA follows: TGTGCCAGCAGATCCTTAGAGACCCAGTACTTC.

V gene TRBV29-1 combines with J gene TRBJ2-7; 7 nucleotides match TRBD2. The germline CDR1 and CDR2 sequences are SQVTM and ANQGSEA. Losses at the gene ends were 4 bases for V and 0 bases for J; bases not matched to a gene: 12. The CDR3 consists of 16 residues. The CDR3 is CSVGDVGGKSSYEQYF. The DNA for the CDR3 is TGCAGCGTTGGGGACGTGGGAGGGAAAAGCTCCTACGAGCAGTACTTC.

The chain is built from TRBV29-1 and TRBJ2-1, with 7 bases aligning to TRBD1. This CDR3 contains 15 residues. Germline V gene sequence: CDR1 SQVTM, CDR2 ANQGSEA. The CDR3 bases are TGCACGACGACAGGGAGTTCGAGCTCCTACAATGAGCAGTTCTTC. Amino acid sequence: CTTTGSSSSYNEQFF.

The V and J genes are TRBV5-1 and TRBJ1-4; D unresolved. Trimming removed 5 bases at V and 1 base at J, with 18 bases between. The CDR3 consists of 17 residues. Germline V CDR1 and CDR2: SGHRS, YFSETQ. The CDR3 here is CASSPGPTGITNEKLFF. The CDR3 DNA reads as TGCGCCAGCAGTCCCGGGCCCACGGGTATAACTAATGAAAAACTGTTTTTT.

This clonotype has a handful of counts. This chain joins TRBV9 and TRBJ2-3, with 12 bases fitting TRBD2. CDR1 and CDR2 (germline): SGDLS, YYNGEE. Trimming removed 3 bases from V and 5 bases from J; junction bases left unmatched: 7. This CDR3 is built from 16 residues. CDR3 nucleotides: TGTGCCAGCAGCGCCCGGACTAGCGGGGTAGGAGATACGCAGTATTTT. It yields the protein CASSARTSGVGDTQYF.

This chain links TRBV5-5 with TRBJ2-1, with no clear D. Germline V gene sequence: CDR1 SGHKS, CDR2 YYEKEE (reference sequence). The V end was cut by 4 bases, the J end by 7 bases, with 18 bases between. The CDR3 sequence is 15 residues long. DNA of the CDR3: TGTGCCAGCAGCCTGTCCCGTGTTGCTTCGAATGAGCAGTTCTTC. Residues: CASSLSRVASNEQFF.

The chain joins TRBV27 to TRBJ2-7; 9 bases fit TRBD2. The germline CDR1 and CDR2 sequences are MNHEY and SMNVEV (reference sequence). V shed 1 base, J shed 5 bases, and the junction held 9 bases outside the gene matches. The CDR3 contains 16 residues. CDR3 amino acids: CASSLYAREGFDEQYF. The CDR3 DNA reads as TGTGCCAGCAGTTTATACGCGCGGGAGGGTTTTGACGAGCAGTACTTC.

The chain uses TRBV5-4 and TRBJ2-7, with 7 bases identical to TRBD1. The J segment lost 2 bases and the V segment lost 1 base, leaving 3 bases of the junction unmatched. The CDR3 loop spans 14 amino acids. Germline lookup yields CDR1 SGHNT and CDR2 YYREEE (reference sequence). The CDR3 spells CASSLRGQTYEQYF. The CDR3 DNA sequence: TGTGCCAGCAGCTTGCGGGGACAGACCTACGAGCAGTACTTC.

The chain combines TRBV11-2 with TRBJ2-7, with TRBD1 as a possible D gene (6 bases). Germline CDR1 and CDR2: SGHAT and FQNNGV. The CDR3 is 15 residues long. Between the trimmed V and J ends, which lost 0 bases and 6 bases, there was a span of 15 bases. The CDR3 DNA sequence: TGTGCCAGCAGCTTAGAGTTAACATCCAGGGGCGAGCAGTACTTC. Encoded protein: CASSLELTSRGEQYF.

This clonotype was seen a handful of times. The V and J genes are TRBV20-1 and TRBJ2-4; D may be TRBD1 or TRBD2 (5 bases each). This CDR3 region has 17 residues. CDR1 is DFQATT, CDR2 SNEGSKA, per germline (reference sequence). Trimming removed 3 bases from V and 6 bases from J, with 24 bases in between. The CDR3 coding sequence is TGCAGTGCTAGGGCCCAGCGGACACACCCTTCGGGAAACATTCAGTACTTC. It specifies CSARAQRTHPSGNIQYF.